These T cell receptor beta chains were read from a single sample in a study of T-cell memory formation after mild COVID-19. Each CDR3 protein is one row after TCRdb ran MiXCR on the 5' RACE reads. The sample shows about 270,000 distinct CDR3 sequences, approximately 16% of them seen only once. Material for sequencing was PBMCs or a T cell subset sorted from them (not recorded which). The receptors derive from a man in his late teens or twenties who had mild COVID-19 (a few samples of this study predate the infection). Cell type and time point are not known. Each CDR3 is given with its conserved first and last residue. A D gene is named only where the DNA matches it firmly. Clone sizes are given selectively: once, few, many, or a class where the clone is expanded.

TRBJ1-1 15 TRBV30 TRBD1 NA TGTGCCTGGAATAGACAGGGGGCCGGGAACACTGAAGCTTTCTTT CAWNRQGAGNTEAFF
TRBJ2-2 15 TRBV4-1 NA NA TGCGCCAGCAGCCAGATAAGGGGGGCGAACGGGGAGCTGTTTTTT CASSQIRGANGELFF
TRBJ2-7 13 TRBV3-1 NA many TGTGCCAGCAGCCAAGAGGAAGGGAGCGAGCAGTACTTC CASSQEEGSEQYF
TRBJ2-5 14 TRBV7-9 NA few TGTGCCAGCAGCTTAGCGATGGCGTCGGAGACCCAGTACTTC CASSLAMASETQYF
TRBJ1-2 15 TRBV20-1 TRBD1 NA TGCAGTGCTCTTAAGGCGGGACAGGGAGGCTATGGCTACACCTTC CSALKAGQGGYGYTF
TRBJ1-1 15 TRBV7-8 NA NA TGTGCCAGCAGCATGTACAGGATTAGGGACACTGAAGCTTTCTTT CASSMYRIRDTEAFF
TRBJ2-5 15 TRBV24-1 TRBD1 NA TGTGCCACCAGTGAGTCCGGGACAGGACAAGAGACCCAGTACTTC CATSESGTGQETQYF
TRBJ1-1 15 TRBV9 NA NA TGTGCCAGCAGCCAATTCCAGGGGCTGACCACTGAAGCTTTCTTT CASSQFQGLTTEAFF
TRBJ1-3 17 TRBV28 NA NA TGTGCCAGCAGTTTTCTGATAGACAGGCTCTCTGGAAACACCATATATTTT CASSFLIDRLSGNTIYF
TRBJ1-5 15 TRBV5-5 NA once TGTGCCAGCAGCTGGGGGGCATATAGCAATCAGCCCCAGCATTTT CASSWGAYSNQPQHF
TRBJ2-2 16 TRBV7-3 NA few TGTGCCAGCAGCCCCGGCCAGCCTCAGGGGACCGGGGAGCTGTTTTTT CASSPGQPQGTGELFF
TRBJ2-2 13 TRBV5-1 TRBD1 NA TGCGCCAGCAGCATACAGGGGTCGGGGGAGCTGTTTTTT CASSIQGSGELFF
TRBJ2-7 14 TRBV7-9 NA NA TGTGCCAGCAGCTTAGTCGCGGTCTCCTACGAGCAGTACTTC CASSLVAVSYEQYF
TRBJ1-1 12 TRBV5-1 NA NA TGCGCCAGCAGGAAGGAAGGCACTGAAGCTTTCTTT CASRKEGTEAFF
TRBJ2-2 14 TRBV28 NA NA TGTGCCAGCAGTTCGATTCAGGGTGCCGGGGAGCTGTTTTTT CASSSIQGAGELFF
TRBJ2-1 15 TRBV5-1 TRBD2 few TGCGCCAGCAGCTCACTAGCGGGGCCCCCCAATGAGCAGTTCTTC CASSSLAGPPNEQFF
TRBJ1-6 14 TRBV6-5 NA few TGTGCCAGCAGTTACCAACAGGAAAATTCACCCCTCCACTTT CASSYQQENSPLHF
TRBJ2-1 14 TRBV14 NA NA TGTGCCAGCAGCCCTCTGGACAGAGACAATGAGCAGTTCTTC CASSPLDRDNEQFF
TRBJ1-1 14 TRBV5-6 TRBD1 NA TGTGCCAGCAGCTTTCGTCAGGGGGTCACTGAAGCTTTCTTT CASSFRQGVTEAFF
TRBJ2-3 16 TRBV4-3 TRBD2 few TGCGCCAGCAGCCAAGTGGGGACTAGCGGCACAGATACGCAGTATTTT CASSQVGTSGTDTQYF
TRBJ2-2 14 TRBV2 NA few TGTGCCGGCAACGACGGAATTCGGACCGGGGAGCTGTTTTTT CAGNDGIRTGELFF
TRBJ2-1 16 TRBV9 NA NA TGTGCCAGCAGCGTAGAGCCGGAACCGGGGAACACTGAGCAGTTCTTC CASSVEPEPGNTEQFF
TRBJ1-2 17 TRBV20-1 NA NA TGCAGTGCTAGTGGAGGTTTGGGTAGCAGTCCTAACTATGGCTACACCTTC CSASGGLGSSPNYGYTF
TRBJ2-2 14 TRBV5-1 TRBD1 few TGCGCCAGCACCCGGACAGGGGACACCGGGGAGCTGTTTTTT CASTRTGDTGELFF
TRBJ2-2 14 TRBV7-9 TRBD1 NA TGTGCCAGCAGCTTCCAGGGGGCAGCCGGGGAGCTGTTTTTT CASSFQGAAGELFF
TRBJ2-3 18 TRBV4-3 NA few TGCGCCAGCAGCCATTTCTGGTTGACCCGGCCCAACACTCATACGCAGTATTTT CASSHFWLTRPNTHTQYF
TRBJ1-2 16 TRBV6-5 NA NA TGTGCCAGCAGCTCACCGGGAGCACTAGGGAGCTATGGCTACACCTTC CASSSPGALGSYGYTF
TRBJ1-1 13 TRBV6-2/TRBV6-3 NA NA TGTGCCACCCTGGACCTTTTGAACACTGAAGCTTTCTTT CATLDLLNTEAFF
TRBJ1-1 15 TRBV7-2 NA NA TGTGCCAGCGCCTCCAACGCGAGGGTTTCGGCTGAAGCTTTCTTT CASASNARVSAEAFF
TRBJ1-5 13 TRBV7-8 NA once TGTGCCAGCAGCTTAGTTGGCTTTGAGCCCCAGCATTTT CASSLVGFEPQHF
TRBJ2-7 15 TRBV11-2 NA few TGTGCCAGCAGCTCCTCGGACGTGAGCTCCTACGAGCAGTACTTC CASSSSDVSSYEQYF
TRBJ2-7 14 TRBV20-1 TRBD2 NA TGCAGTGCTAGAGGGACTAGCGTAAATTACGAGCAGTACTTC CSARGTSVNYEQYF
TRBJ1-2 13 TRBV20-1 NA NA TGCAGTGCTAGCCGGGACCGATACTATGGCTACACCTTC CSASRDRYYGYTF
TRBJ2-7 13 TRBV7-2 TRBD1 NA TGTGCCAGCAGCTTAGGGACAGGGGGTAAGCAGTACTTC CASSLGTGGKQYF
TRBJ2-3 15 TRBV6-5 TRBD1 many TGTGCCAGCCGCGACAGGGGGCTTCGCACAGATACGCAGTATTTT CASRDRGLRTDTQYF
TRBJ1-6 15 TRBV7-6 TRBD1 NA TGTGCCAGCAGTCCTGTGGCAGGGGGAGAATCACCCCTCCACTTT CASSPVAGGESPLHF
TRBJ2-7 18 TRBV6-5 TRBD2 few TGTGCCAGCAGACCCCCGGGACTAGCGGCTTTGAGCTCCTACGAGCAGTACTTC CASRPPGLAALSSYEQYF
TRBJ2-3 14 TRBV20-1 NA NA TGCAGTGCTATGGGGAATGCGGGGGCCCTAGCGCAGTATTTT CSAMGNAGALAQYF
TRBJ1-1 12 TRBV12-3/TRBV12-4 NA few TGTGCCAGCAGTTTAGACAGGATAGAAGCTTTCTTT CASSLDRIEAFF
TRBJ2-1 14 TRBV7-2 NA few TGTGCCAGCAGCCCTCGCCTCTCCTACAATGAGCAGTTCTTC CASSPRLSYNEQFF
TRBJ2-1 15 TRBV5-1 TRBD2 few TGCGCCAGCAGCGGGCTAGCGGGGGATTACAATGAGCAGTTCTTC CASSGLAGDYNEQFF